One TCR beta chain is described in this entry. Sequenced by immunoSEQ multiplex PCR; TCRdb stores in-frame clones only, minus some. Among tens of thousands of clones listed, around 90% were seen once. This specimen belongs to a study of T cell changes during pregnancy in multiple sclerosis. CDR1 and CDR2 (germline): MNHNS, SASEGT. This CDR3 is built from 14 residues. V lost 9 bases, J lost 4 bases, and 13 bases lay in between. The chain joins TRBV6-1 to TRBJ2-6; TRBD1 is a possible D gene (5 bases). The sequence was obtained from a female donor with multiple sclerosis, enrolled in a pregnancy study. Sample: peripheral blood, taken in the first trimester of pregnancy. The DNA for the CDR3 is TGTGCCAGTCGCAGGGAAGACGGGGCCAACGTCCTGACTTTC. It translates to CASRREDGANVLTF.